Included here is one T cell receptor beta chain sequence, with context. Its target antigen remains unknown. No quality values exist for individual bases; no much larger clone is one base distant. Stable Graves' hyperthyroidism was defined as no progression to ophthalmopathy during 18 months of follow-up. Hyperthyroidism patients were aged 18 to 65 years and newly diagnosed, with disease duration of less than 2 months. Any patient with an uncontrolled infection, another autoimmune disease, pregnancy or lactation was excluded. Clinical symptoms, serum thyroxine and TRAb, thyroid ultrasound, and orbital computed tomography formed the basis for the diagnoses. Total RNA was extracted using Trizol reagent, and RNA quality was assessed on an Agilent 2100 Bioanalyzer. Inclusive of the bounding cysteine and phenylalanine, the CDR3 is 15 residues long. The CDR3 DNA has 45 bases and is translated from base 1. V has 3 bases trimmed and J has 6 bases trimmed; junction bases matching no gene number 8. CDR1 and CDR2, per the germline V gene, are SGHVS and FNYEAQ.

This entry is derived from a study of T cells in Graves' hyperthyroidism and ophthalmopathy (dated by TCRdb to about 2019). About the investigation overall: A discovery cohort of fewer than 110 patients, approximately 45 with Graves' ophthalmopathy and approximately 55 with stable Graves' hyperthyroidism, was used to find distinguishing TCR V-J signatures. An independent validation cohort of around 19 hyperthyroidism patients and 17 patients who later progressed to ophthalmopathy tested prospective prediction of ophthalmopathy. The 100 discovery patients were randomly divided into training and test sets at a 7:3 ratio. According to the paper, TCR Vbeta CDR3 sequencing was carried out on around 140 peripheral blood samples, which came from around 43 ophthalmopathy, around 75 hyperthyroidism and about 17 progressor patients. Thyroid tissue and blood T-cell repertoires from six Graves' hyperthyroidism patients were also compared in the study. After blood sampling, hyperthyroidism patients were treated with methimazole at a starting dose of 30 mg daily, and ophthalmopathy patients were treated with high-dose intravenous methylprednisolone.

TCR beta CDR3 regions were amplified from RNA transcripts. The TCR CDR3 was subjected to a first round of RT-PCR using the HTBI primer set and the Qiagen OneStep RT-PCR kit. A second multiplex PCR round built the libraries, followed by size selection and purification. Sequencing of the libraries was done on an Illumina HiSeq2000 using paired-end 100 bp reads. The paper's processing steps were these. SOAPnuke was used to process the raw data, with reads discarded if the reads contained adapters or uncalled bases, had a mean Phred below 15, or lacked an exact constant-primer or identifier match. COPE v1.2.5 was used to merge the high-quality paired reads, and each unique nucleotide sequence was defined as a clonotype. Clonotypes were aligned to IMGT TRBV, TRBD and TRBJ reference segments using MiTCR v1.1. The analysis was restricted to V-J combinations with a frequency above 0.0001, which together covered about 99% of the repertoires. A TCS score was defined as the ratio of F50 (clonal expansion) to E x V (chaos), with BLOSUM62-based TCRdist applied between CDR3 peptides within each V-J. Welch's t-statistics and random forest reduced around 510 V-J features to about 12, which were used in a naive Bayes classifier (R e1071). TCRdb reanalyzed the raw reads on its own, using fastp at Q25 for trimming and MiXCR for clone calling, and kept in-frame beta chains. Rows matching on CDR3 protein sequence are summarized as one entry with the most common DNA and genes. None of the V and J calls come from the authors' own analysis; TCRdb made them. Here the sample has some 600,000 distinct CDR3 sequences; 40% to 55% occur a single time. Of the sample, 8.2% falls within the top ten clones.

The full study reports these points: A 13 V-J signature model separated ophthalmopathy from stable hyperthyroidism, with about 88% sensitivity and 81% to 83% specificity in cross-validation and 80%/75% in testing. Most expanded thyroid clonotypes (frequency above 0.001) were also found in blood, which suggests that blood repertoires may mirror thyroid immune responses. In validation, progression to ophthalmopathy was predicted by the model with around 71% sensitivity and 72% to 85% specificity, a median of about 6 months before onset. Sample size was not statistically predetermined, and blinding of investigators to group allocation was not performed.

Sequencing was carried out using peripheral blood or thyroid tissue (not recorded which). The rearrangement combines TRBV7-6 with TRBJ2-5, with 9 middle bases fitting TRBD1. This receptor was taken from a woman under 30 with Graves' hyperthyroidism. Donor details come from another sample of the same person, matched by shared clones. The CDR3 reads CASSFGTGRAQTQYF. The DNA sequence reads TGTGCCAGCAGCTTTGGGACAGGGAGGGCTCAGACCCAGTACTTC.